This T cell receptor (beta chain) derives from a study of beta chain features in type 1 diabetes. Study-wide results and caveats: For cells with high TCR expression, cDNA sequencing could yield over-representation. Junctions at VDJ sites from type 1 diabetes patients had fewer insertions and more deletions.

Investigators reverse transcribed all isolated RNA, so they sequenced expressed TCRB transcripts. The protocol was immunoSEQ multiplex PCR, while the TCRdb copy is restricted to in-frame clones and leaves out a portion. The repertoire holds under 50,000 clones, with 51% as singletons. This clone was counted between two and nine times. As yet, its antigen is unknown. This specimen includes other DNA sequences encoding the same CDR3. This clonotype originated in a woman between 18 and 29 years old in good health. What was sequenced was Tregs from blood.

CDR3 amino acids: CSVNRDRGTDTQYF. The CDR3 DNA follows: TGCAGCGTTAATCGGGACAGGGGCACAGATACGCAGTATTTT. The rearrangement joins TRBV29-1 to TRBJ2-3; 9 positions match TRBD1. Germline-derived CDR1 and CDR2 are SQVTM and ANQGSEA. This CDR3 is built from 14 residues. The junction had 4 bases not matched to a gene; V was cut back by 5 bases and J by 1 base.